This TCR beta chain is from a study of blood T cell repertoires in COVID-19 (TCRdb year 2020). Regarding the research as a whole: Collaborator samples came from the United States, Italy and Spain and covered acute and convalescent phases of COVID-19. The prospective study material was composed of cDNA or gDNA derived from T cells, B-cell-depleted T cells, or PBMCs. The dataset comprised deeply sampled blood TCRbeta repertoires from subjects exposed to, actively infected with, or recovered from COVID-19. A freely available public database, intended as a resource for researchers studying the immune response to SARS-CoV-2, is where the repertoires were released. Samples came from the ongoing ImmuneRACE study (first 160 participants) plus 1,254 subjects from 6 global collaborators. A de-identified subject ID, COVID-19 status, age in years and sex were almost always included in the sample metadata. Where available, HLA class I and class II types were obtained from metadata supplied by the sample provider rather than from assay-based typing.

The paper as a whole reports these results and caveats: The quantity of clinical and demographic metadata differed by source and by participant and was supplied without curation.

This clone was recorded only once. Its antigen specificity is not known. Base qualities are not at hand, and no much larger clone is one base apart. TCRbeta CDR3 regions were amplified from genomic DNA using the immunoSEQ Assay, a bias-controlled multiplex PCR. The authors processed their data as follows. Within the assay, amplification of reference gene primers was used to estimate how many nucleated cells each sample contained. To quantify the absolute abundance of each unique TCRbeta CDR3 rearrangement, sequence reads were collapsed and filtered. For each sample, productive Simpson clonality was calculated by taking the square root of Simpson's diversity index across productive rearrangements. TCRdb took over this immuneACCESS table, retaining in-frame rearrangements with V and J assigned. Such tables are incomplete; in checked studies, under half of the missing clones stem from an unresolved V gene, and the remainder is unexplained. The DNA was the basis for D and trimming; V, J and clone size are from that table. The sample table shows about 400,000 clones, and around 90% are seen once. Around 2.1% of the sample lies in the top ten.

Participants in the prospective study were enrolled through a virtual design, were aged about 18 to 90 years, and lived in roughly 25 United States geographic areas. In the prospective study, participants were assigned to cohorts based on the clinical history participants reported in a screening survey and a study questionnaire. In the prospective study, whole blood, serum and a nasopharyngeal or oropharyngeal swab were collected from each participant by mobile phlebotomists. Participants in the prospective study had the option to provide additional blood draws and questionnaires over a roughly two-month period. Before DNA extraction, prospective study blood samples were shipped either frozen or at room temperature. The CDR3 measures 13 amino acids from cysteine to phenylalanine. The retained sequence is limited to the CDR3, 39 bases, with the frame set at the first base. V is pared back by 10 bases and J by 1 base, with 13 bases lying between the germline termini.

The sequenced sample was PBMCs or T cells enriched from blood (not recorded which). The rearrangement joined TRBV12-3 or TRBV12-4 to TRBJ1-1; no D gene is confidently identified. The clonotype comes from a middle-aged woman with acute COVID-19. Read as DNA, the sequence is TGTGCCACCCTCCGCCACGGGAACACTGAAGCTTTCTTT. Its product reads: CATLRHGNTEAFF.